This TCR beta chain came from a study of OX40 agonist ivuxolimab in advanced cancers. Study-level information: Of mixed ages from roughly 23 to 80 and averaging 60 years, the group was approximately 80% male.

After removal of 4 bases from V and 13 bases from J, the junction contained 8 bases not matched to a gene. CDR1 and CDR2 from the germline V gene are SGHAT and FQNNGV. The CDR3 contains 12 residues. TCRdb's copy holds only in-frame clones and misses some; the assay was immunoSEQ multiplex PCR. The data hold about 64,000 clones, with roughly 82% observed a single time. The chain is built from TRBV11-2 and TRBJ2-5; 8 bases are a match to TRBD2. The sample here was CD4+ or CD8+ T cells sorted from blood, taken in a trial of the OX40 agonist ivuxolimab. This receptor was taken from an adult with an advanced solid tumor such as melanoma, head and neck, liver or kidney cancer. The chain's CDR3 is CASSSRTSSPYF. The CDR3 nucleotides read TGTGCCAGCAGCTCCAGGACTAGCAGTCCGTACTTC. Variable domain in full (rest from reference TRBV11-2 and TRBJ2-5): EAGVAQSPRYKIIEKRQSVAFWCNPISGHATLYWYQQILGQGPKLLIQFQNNGVVDDSQLPKDRFSAERLKGVDSTLKIQPAKLEDSAVYLCASSSRTSSPYFGPGTRLLVL.